What follows is one T cell receptor beta chain and its context. Its antigen is unidentified. Run at survey level, the immunoSEQ assay was version v3.0. Data came from immunoSEQ multiplex PCR; TCRdb stores just in-frame clones and leaves some out. The profile shows 25,000 to 35,000 clones, 97% of them singletons. The data derive from a study of long-term antiretroviral therapy in people with HIV. Study outcomes and limitations: For ART adherence, viral resistance and therapy changes, no data were available.

The source was unsorted PBMCs, collected 6.9 years after starting antiretroviral therapy. The source is a man aged 25-40 years with HIV.

The CDR3 DNA sequence: TGTGCCAGTAGTCCACAAAGACAGGGGCACTATGGCTACACCTTC. It translates to CASSPQRQGHYGYTF. The gene calls are TRBV19 and TRBJ1-2, with 8 positions matching TRBD1. V was clipped by 5 bases and J by 3 bases; unmatched bases: 8. The germline V gene encodes CDR1 LNHDA and CDR2 SQIVND (reference sequence). The CDR3 has 15 residues.